This record concerns one TCR beta chain sequence. Assay: immunoSEQ multiplex PCR; the TCRdb copy retains only in-frame clones and omits some. The data hold 300,000 or so clones, with 80% to 90% observed a single time. The data derive from a study of blood T cell repertoires in COVID-19. The sequence was collected from a woman aged 40 to 49 who had recovered from COVID-19. Sequencing input: peripheral blood.

In DNA form, the CDR3 reads TGTGCCTGGAGTGAGGTTCCGGGCCACACCCGGGGTGGCTACACCTTC. Its translation is CAWSEVPGHTRGGYTF. The V and J genes are TRBV30 and TRBJ1-2; D unclear. CDR3 length: 16 amino acids. The germline V and J ends were trimmed by 1 base and 7 bases, with 22 bases remaining between them. Germline V gives CDR1 GTSNPN, CDR2 SVGIG (reference sequence).